The source of this TCR beta chain is a study of CD8 T cells in ankylosing spondylitis. TCRdb redid the calling of the 5' RACE reads with MiXCR, one entry per CDR3 protein. The data show roughly 240,000 distinct CDR3 sequences, roughly 8.2% seen once. A note on this clonotype: This clone may be a read error of a much larger clone one base away.

The specimen was blood, either unsorted or a sorted T cell fraction (not recorded which). The sequence was collected from a female donor with ankylosing spondylitis or in good health (not recorded which).

CDR3 sequence reads: CASSYRQGHNSLLHF. The DNA of the CDR3 is TGTGCCAGCAGTTATCGTCAGGGTCATAATTCACTCCTCCACTTT. This chain uses TRBV6-5 with TRBJ1-6; weak D call: TRBD1 (5 bases). The CDR3 contains 15 residues. The germline V gene has CDR1 MNHEY and CDR2 SVGAGI.